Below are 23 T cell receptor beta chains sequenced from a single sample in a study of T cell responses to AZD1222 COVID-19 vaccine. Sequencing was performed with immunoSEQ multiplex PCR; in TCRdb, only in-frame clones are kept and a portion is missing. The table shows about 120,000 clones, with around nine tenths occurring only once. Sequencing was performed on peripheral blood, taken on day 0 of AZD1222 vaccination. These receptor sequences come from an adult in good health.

CDR3 residues: CASSPGQGPSYEQYF. The DNA of the CDR3 is TGTGCCAGCAGCCCCGGACAGGGGCCGTCCTACGAGCAGTACTTC. The genes are TRBV7-8 and TRBJ2-7; 9 nucleotides align to TRBD1. CDR1 is SGHVS and CDR2 is FQNEAQ in the germline V gene. CDR3 size: 15 residues. Losses at the gene ends were 5 bases for V and 1 base for J; bases not matched to a gene: 6.

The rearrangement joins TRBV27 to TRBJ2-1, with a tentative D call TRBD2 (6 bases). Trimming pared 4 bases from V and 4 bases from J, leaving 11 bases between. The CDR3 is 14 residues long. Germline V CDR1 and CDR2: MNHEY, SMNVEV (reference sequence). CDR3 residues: CASSYLGGYNEQFF. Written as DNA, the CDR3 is TGTGCCAGCAGTTACCTTGGGGGGTACAATGAGCAGTTCTTC.

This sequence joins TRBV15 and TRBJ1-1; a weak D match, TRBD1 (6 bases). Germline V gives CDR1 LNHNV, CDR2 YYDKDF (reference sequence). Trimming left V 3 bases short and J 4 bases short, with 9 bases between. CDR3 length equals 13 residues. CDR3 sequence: CATSSLQGTEAFF. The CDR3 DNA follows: TGTGCCACCAGCAGTCTACAGGGCACTGAAGCTTTCTTT.

The CDR3 coding sequence is TGTGCCAGCAGCCCCGGGCCGGGAGCGGGAGATACGCAGTATTTT. Its translation: CASSPGPGAGDTQYF. This chain uses TRBV7-3 with TRBJ2-3, with D perhaps matching TRBD2 (6 bases). Germline loops: CDR1 SGHTA, CDR2 FQGTGA. The germline V and J ends were trimmed by 5 bases and 5 bases, with 17 bases remaining between them. This CDR3 region has 15 residues.

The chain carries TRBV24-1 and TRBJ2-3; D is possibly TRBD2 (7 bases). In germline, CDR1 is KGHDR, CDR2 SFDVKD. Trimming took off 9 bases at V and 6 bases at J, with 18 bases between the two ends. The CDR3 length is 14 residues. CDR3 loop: CATSRRGGDDTQYF. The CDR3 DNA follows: TGTGCCACCTCCCGAAGGGGGGGTGACGATACGCAGTATTTT.

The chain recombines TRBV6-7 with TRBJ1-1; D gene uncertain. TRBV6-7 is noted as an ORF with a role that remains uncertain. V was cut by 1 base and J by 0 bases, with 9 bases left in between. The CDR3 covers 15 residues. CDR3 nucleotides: TGTGCCAGCAGTTACTGGATCGGACTGAACACTGAAGCTTTCTTT. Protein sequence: CASSYWIGLNTEAFF.

The CDR3 here is CASSPGVSEKLFF. The CDR3 DNA is TGTGCCAGCTCACCAGGGGTGAGTGAAAAACTGTTTTTT. The chain recombines TRBV18 with TRBJ1-4; D not certain. V was pared by 2 bases and J by 7 bases, with 8 bases between. This CDR3 contains 13 residues. Germline assignment: CDR1 KGHSH and CDR2 LQKENI.

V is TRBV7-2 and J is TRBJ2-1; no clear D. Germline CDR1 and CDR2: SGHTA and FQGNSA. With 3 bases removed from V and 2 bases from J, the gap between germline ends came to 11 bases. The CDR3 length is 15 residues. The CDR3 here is CASSFRTEAYNEQFF. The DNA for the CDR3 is TGTGCCAGCAGCTTTCGGACCGAGGCCTACAATGAGCAGTTCTTC.

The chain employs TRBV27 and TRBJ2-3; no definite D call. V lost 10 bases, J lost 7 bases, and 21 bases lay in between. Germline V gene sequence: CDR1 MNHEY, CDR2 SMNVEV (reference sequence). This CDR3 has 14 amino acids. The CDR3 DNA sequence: TGTGCCATCAGCGACGGGTCGCCACGCCATACGCAGTATTTT. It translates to CAISDGSPRHTQYF.

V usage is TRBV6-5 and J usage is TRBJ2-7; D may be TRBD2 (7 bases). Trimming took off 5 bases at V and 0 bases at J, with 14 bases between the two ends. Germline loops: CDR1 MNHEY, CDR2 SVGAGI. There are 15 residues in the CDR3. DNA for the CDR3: TGTGCCAGCAGTCCAGCGGGACACAGCTCCTACGAGCAGTACTTC. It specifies CASSPAGHSSYEQYF.

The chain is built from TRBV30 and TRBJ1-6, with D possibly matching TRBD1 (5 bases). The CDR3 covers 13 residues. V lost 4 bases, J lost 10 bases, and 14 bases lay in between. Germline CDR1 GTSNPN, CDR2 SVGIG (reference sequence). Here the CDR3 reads CAWTGRRDSPLHF. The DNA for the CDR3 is TGTGCCTGGACGGGCAGGAGGGACTCACCCCTCCACTTT.

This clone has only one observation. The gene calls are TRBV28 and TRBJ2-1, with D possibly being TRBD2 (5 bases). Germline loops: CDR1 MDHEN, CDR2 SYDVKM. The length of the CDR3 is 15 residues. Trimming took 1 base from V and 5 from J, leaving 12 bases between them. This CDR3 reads CASSLLSETNNEQFF. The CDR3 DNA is TGTGCCAGCAGTTTATTGAGTGAGACTAACAATGAGCAGTTCTTC.

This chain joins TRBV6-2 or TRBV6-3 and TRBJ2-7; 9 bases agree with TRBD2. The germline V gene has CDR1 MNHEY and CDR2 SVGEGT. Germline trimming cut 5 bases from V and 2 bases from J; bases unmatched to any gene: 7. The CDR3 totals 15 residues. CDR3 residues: CASSGSSGIPYEQYF. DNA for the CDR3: TGTGCCAGCAGTGGGTCTAGCGGGATCCCCTACGAGCAGTACTTC.

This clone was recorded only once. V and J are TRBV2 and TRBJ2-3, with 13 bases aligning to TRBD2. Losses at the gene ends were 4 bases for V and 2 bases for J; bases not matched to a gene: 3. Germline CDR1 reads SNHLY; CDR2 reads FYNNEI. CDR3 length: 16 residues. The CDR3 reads CASSVGLAGSTDTQYF. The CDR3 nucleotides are TGTGCCAGCAGTGTGGGACTAGCGGGATCCACAGATACGCAGTATTTT.

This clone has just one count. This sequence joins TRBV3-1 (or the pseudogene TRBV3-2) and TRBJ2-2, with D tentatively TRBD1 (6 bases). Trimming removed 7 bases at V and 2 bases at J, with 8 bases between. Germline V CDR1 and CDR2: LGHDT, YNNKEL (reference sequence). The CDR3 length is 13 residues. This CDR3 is CASKQGNTGELFF. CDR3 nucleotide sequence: TGTGCCAGCAAACAGGGAAACACCGGGGAGCTGTTTTTT.

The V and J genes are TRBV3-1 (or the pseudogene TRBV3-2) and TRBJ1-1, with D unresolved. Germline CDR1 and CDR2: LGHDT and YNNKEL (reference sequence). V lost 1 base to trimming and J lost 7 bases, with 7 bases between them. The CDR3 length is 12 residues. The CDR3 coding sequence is TGTGCCAGCAGCCAAGGTCTTAGTGAAGCTTTCTTT. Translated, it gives CASSQGLSEAFF.

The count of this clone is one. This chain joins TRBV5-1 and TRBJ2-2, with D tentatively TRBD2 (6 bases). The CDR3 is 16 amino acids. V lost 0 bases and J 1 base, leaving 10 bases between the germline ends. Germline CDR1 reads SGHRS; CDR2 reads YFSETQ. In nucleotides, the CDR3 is TGCGCCAGCAGCTTGGCCTACGGGGGGAACACCGGGGAGCTGTTTTTT. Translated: CASSLAYGGNTGELFF.

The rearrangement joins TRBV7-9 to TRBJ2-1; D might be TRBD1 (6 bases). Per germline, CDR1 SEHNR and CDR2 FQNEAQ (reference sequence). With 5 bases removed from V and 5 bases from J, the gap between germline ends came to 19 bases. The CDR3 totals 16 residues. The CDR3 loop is CASSPRGRVVNNEQFF. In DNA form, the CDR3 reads TGTGCCAGCAGCCCCAGGGGCAGGGTCGTAAACAATGAGCAGTTCTTC.

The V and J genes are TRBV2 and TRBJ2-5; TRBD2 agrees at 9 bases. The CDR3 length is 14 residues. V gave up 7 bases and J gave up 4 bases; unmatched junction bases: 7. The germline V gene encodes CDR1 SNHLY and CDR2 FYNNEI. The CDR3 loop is CASTGGRASETQYF. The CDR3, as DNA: TGTGCCAGCACGGGCGGGAGGGCTTCAGAGACCCAGTACTTC.

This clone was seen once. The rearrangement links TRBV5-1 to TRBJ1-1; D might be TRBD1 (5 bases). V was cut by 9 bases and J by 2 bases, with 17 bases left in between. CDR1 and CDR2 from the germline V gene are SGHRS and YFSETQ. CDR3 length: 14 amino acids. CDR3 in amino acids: CATGQGGKNTEAFF. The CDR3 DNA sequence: TGCGCCACGGGGCAGGGAGGAAAAAACACTGAAGCTTTCTTT. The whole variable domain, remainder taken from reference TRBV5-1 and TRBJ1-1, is KAGVTQTPRYLIKTRGQQVTLSCSPISGHRSVSWYQQTPGQGLQFLFEYFSETQRNKGNFPGRFSGRQFSNSRSEMNVSTLELGDSALYLCATGQGGKNTEAFFGQGTRLTVV.

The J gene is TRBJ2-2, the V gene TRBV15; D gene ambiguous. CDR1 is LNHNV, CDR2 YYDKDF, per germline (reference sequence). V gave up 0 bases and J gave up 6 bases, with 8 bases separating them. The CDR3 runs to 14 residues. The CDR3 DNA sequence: TGTGCCACCAGCAGAGATTACTCATCCGGGGAGCTGTTTTTT. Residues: CATSRDYSSGELFF.

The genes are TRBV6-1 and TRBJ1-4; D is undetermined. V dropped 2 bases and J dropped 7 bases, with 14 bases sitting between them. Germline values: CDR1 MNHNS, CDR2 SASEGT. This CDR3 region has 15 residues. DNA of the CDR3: TGTGCCAGCAGTGAACCGAGGGCGAGTACTGAAAAACTGTTTTTT. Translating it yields CASSEPRASTEKLFF.

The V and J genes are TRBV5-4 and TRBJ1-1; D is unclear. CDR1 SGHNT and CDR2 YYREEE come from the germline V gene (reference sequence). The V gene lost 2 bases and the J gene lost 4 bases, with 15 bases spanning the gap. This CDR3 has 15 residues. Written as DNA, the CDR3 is TGTGCCAGCAGCTTTGGTTTCAGTGGAGGCACTGAAGCTTTCTTT. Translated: CASSFGFSGGTEAFF.